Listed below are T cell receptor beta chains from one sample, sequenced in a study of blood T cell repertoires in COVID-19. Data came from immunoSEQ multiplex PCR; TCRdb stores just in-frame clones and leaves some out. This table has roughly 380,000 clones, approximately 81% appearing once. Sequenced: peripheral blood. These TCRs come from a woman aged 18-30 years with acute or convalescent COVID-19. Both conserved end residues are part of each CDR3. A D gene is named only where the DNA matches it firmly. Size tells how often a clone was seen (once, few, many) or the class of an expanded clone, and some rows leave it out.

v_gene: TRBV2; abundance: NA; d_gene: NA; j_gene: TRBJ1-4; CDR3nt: TGTGCCAGCAGGCCGGACGGGGATGAAAAACTGTTTTTT; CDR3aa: CASRPDGDEKLFF
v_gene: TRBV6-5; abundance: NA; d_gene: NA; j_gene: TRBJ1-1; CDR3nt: TGTGCCAGCAGTTACAGAGGGGGTCGGACTGAAGCTTTCTTT; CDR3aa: CASSYRGGRTEAFF
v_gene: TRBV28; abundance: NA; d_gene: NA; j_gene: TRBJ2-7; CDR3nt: TGTGCCAGCAGTTACGGACTTACCTACGAGCAGTACTTC; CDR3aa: CASSYGLTYEQYF
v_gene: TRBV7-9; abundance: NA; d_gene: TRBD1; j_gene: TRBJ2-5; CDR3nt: TGTGCCAGCAGCTCCAGGGACAGCCGCCAAGAGACCCAGTACTTC; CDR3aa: CASSSRDSRQETQYF
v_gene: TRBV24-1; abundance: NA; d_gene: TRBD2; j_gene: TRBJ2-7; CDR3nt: TGTGCCACCAGTGCTTCGGGAAAACTAGCGGGGCACTCCTACGAGCAGTACTTC; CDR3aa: CATSASGKLAGHSYEQYF
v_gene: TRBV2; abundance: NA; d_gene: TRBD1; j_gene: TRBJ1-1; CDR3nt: TGTGCCAGCAGTGAAACCATGTGGACAGGGGTGAACACTGAAGCTTTCTTT; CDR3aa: CASSETMWTGVNTEAFF
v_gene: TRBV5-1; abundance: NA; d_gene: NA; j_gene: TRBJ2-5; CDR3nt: TGCGCCAGCAGCTTGGTGCCAGAAGAGACCCAGTACTTC; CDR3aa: CASSLVPEETQYF
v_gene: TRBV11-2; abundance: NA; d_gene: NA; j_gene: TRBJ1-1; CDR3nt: TGTGCCAGCAGCTTAGCAGTTCTCCCTGAAGCTTTCTTT; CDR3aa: CASSLAVLPEAFF
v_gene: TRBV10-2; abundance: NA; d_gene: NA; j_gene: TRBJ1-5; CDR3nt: TGCGCCAGCAGACGACAGGACAATCAGCCCCAGCATTTT; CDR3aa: CASRRQDNQPQHF
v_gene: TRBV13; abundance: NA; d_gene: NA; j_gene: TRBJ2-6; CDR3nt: TGTGCCAGCAGCTTAGGCCGGTCGGGTAGGTTAAGGACTGGGGCCAACGTCCTGACTTTC; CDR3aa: CASSLGRSGRLRTGANVLTF
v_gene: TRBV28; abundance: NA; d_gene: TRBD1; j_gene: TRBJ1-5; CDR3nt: TGTGCCAGCAGTGTGACAGGGGGACTGGCCCAGCATTTT; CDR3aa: CASSVTGGLAQHF
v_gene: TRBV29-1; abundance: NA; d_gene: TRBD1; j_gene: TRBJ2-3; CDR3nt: TGCAGCGTCACCCGACAGGGTTCGGGAGATACGCAGTATTTT; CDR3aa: CSVTRQGSGDTQYF
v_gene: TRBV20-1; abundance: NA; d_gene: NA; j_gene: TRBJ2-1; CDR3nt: TGCAGTGCTCCCCGCTACAATGAGCAGTTCTTC; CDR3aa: CSAPRYNEQFF
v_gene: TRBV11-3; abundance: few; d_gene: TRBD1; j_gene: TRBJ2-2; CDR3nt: TGTGCCAGCAGCTTAATTAACAGGGGAGACACCGGGGAGCTGTTTTTT; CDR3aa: CASSLINRGDTGELFF
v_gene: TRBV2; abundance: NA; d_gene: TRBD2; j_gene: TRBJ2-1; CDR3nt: TGTGCCAGGGGGGGGGTCAATGAGCAGTTCTTC; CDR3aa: CARGGVNEQFF
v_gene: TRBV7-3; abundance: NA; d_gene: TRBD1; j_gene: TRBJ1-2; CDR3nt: TGTGCCAGCAGCGTAAACAGGGACAGGGACTATGGCTACACCTTC; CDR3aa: CASSVNRDRDYGYTF
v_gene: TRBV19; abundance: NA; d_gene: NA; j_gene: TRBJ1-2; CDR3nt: TGTGCCAGTAGTCCGGCCCAACAGGGTAATTATGGCTACACCTTC; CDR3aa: CASSPAQQGNYGYTF
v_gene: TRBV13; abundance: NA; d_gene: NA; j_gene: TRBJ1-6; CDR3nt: TGTGCCAGCAGCTTAGGCCTTAATTCACCCCTCCACTTT; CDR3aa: CASSLGLNSPLHF
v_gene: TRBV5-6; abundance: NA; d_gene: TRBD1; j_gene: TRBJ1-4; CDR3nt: TGTGCCAGCAGCTTGGGACAGGGGGCTCTCCTAGGGGAAAAACTGTTTTTT; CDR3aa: CASSLGQGALLGEKLFF
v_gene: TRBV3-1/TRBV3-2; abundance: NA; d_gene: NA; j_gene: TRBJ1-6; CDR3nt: TGTGCCAGCAGCCCCCGAACGGGGTCCTATAATTCACCCCTCCACTTT; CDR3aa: CASSPRTGSYNSPLHF
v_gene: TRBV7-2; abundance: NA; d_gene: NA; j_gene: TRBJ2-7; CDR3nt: TGTGCCAGCAGCTTAACAGGGCAGTCCTCCTACGAGCAGTACTTC; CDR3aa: CASSLTGQSSYEQYF
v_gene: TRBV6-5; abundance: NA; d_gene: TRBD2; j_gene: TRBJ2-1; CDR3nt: TGTGCCAGCAGACTAGCGGGGGGCCGATACAATGAGCAGTTCTTC; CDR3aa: CASRLAGGRYNEQFF
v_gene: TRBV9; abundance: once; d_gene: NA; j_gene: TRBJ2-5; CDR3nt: TGTGCCAGCTCCTGGGACTCGGGAATAGAGACCCAGTACTTC; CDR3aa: CASSWDSGIETQYF
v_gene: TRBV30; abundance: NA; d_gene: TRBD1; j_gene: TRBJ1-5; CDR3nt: TGTGCCTGGAGTGAGACAGGGGCGAGCAATCAGCCCCAGCATTTT; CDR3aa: CAWSETGASNQPQHF
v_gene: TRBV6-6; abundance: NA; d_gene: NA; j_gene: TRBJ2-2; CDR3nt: TGTGCCAGCAGCTCTCCCTCCAGTCGGGGGACCGGGGAGCTGTTTTTT; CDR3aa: CASSSPSSRGTGELFF
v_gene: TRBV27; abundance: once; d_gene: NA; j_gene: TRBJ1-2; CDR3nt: TGTGCCAGCAGTTTTACCATCGGCTATGGCTACACCTTC; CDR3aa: CASSFTIGYGYTF
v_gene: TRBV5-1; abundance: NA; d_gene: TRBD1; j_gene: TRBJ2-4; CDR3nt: TGCGCCAGCAGCCCCGGGACAGTACTAGCCAAAAACATTCAGTACTTC; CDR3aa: CASSPGTVLAKNIQYF
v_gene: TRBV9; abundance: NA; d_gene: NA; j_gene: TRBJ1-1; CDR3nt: TGTGCCAGCAGCGTACTCCGCAGGAAGAACACTGAAGCTTTCTTT; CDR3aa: CASSVLRRKNTEAFF
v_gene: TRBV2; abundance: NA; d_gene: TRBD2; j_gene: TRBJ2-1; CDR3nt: TGTGCCAGCAGTCCCCGCGGGAGTAGGGATGAGCAGTTCTTC; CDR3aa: CASSPRGSRDEQFF
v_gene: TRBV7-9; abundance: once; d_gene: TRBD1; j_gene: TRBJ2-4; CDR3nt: TGTGCCAGCAGCCCGCGTGGGACAGGGGTCAAAAACATTCAGTACTTC; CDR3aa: CASSPRGTGVKNIQYF
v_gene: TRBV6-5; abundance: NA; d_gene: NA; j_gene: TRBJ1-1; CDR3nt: TGTGCCAGCAAACCGTCCGGGGTACGGACTGAAGCTTTCTTT; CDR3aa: CASKPSGVRTEAFF
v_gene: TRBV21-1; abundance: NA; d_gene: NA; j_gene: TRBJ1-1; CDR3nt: TGTGCCAGCAGCGGAAGACAAGCCATGAACACTGAAGCTTTCTTT; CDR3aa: CASSGRQAMNTEAFF
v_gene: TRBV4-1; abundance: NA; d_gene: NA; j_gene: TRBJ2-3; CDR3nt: TGCGCCAGCAGCCAGGTTCACAACTCTGGGCCAGATACGCAGTATTTT; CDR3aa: CASSQVHNSGPDTQYF
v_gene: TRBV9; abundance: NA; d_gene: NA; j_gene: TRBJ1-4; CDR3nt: TGTGCCAGCAGCCTCCGGGGGGGGGAGGCTAATGAAAAACTGTTTTTT; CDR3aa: CASSLRGGEANEKLFF
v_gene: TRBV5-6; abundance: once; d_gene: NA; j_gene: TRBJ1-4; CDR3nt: TGTGCCAGCAGCTTGACCGGGGGAAAACTGTTTTTT; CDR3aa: CASSLTGGKLFF
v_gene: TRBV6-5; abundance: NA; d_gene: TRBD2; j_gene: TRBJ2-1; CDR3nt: TGTGCCAGCAGAGGAGCGGGGGGGCTAAATGAGCAGTTCTTC; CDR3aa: CASRGAGGLNEQFF
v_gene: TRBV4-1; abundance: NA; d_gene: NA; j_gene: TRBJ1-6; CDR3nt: TGCGCCAGCAGCCAAGCAGGGGACAATTCACCCCTCCACTTT; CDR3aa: CASSQAGDNSPLHF
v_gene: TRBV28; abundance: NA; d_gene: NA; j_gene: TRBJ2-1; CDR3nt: TGTGCCAGCATCCAGGTTGGAGGGTACAATGAGCAGTTCTTC; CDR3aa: CASIQVGGYNEQFF
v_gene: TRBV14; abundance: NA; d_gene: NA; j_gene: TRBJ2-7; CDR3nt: TGTGCCAGCAGCCAAGTGGGAGCGACCTACGAGCAGTACTTC; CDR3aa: CASSQVGATYEQYF
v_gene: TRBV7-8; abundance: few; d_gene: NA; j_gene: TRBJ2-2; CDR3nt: TGTGCCAGCAGCCCCATCAGCGACGGCGGGGAGCTGTTTTTT; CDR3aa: CASSPISDGGELFF
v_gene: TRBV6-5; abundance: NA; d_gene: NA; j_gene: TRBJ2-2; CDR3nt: TGTGCCAGCAGTCAACGAGACACCGGGGAGCTGTTTTTT; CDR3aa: CASSQRDTGELFF
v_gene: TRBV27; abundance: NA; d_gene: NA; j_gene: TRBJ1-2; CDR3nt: TGTGCCAGCAGTTTATCGAGGGCGGCGGGCTACACCTTC; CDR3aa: CASSLSRAAGYTF
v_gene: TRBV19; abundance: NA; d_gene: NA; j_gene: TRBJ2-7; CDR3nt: TGTGCCAGTACCCTCAGGGGGGATGGTCTAAGCGAGCAGTACTTC; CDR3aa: CASTLRGDGLSEQYF
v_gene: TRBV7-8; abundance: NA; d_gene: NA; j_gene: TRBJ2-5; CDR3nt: TGTGCCAGCAGCCCGAGCGCGGGGCAAGAGACCCAGTACTTC; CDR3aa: CASSPSAGQETQYF
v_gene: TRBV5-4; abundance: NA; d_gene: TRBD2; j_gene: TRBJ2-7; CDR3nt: TGTGCCAGCAGCCCCTTCGGGGGGGGAAGCTCCTACGAGCAGTACTTC; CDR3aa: CASSPFGGGSSYEQYF
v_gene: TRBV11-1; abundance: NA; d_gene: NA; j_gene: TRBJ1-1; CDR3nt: TGTGCCAGCAGCCTCGAGTCGGTCATGAACACTGAAGCTTTCTTT; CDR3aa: CASSLESVMNTEAFF
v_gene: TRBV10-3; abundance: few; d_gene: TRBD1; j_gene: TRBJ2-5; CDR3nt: TGTGCCATCAGCCGGGACAGCGAGACAGAGACCCAGTACTTC; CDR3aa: CAISRDSETETQYF
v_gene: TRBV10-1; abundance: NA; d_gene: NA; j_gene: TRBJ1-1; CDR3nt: TGCGCCAGCAGTGAGACCCAGGGTGAAGCTTTCTTT; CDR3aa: CASSETQGEAFF
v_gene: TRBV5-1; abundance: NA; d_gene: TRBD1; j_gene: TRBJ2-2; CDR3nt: TGCGCCAGCAGCTTCTTAGACAGGGCCGGGGAGCTGTTTTTT; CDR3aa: CASSFLDRAGELFF
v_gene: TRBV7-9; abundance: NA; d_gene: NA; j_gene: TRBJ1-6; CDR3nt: TGTGCCAGCAGCAGTACCCAGATTTCACCCCTCCACTTT; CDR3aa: CASSSTQISPLHF
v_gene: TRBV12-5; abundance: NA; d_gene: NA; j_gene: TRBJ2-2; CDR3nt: TGTGCTAGTGGTTTGTACCCGGGACAAGCGAACACCGGGGAGCTGTTTTTT; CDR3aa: CASGLYPGQANTGELFF
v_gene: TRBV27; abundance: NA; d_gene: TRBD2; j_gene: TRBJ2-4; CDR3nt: TGTGCCAGCAGTCTCCTAGCGGGGGGGGCCAAAAACATTCAGTACTTC; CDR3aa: CASSLLAGGAKNIQYF